These 14 T cell receptor beta chains share one sample of origin, sequenced in a study of glioma-infiltrating T cells. Amplification of TCR alpha and beta CDR3 regions from RNA used iRepertoire nested multiplex PCR. TCRdb passed the multiplex PCR reads through MiXCR, listing each CDR3 protein once. Among over 120,000 distinct CDR3 sequences listed, more than 35% were seen once. Sequencing input: glioma tissue, nonneoplastic brain tissue, or PBMCs (not recorded which). These TCRs come from a human donor with low-grade glioma or glioblastoma, undergoing nonglioma brain surgery, or in good health (not recorded which).

The rearrangement uses TRBV6-6 and TRBJ2-1, with 14 bases that match TRBD2. The CDR3 covers 13 residues. The trim removed 6 bases at V and 10 bases at J, leaving 2 bases unmatched. Per germline, CDR1 MNHNY and CDR2 SVGAGI (reference sequence). In nucleotides, the CDR3 is TGTGCCAGCAGGGGACTAGCGGGAGACGAGCAGTTCTTC. Encoded protein: CASRGLAGDEQFF.

This clonotype was seen only a few times. A read error may account for a junction end that differs from germline. The chain recombines TRBV7-2 with TRBJ2-5; D is uncertain. The CDR3 length is 13 residues. The germline CDR1 and CDR2 sequences are SGHTA and FQGNSA. For the CDR3, the DNA is TGTGCCCGCAGCTCTACCTACTCAGAGACCCAGTACTTC. As protein: CARSSTYSETQYF. Full variable domain (rest looked up from reference TRBV7-2 and TRBJ2-5): GAGVSQSPSNKVTEKGKDVELRCDPISGHTALYWYRQSLGQGLEFLIYFQGNSAPDKSGLPSDRFSAERTGGSVSTLTIQRTQQEDSAVYLCARSSTYSETQYFGPGTRLLVL.

The chain uses TRBV18 and TRBJ2-5; D remains ambiguous. The CDR3 runs to 14 residues. In germline, CDR1 is KGHSH, CDR2 LQKENI. V dropped 3 bases and J dropped 3 bases, with 11 bases sitting between them. Here the CDR3 DNA reads TGTGCCAGCTCACCGGGTCCTGTGAAAGAGACCCAGTACTTC. Encoded protein: CASSPGPVKETQYF.

The gene calls are TRBV7-2 and TRBJ2-3; D is uncertain. The V and J ends lost 5 bases and 2 bases respectively, with 11 bases between them. The CDR3 totals 14 residues. Germline loops: CDR1 SGHTA, CDR2 FQGNSA. CDR3 in amino acids: CASSVDWATDTQYF. CDR3 nucleotides: TGTGCCAGCAGCGTAGACTGGGCCACAGATACGCAGTATTTT.

This chain connects TRBV28 to TRBJ2-7, with TRBD1 matching over 8 bases. Germline V CDR1 and CDR2: MDHEN, SYDVKM. V shed 4 bases, J shed 1 base, and the junction held 9 bases outside the gene matches. The CDR3 runs 16 residues. The CDR3 is CASSSRIQGGSYEQYF. CDR3 bases: TGTGCCAGCAGTTCTAGGATACAGGGGGGATCCTACGAGCAGTACTTC.

This sequence joins TRBV4-1 and TRBJ1-2; 7 bases fit TRBD1. Germline CDR1 reads MGHRA; CDR2 reads YSYEKL. The CDR3 has 15 amino acids. J gave up 3 bases and V 4 bases, and 8 bases lay outside the gene matches. CDR3 sequence reads: CASSRDSRSDYGYTF. In DNA form, the CDR3 reads TGCGCCAGCAGCCGGGACAGTAGGTCCGACTATGGCTACACCTTC.

The V gene is TRBV12-3 or TRBV12-4, the J gene TRBJ2-1; TRBD2 is a possible D gene (5 bases). This CDR3 is 12 amino acids long. V shed 3 bases and J shed 11 bases, with 11 bases lying between them. The DNA of the CDR3 is TGTGCCAGCAGTTTTGAGGGCTTGAAGCAGTTCTTC. Translated: CASSFEGLKQFF.

This clonotype has at least ten counts. CDR3 sequence (DNA): TGTGCCAGCAGTTCAGGGTTCATGAACACTGAAGCTTTCTTT. Translated, it gives CASSSGFMNTEAFF. This chain connects TRBV28 to TRBJ1-1; perhaps TRBD1 as D (5 bases). CDR1 is MDHEN and CDR2 is SYDVKM in the germline V gene. CDR3 length: 14 amino acids. V shed 4 bases and J shed 0 bases, with 9 bases lying between them.

This clonotype has only a few counts. The J gene is TRBJ2-7, the V gene TRBV6-1; D may be TRBD2 (5 bases). Between the trimmed V and J ends, which lost 10 bases and 5 bases, there was a span of 15 bases. Per germline, CDR1 MNHNS and CDR2 SASEGT. There are 12 residues in the CDR3. CDR3 residues: CATAVERDEQYF. CDR3 sequence (DNA): TGTGCCACTGCAGTGGAGAGGGACGAGCAGTACTTC.

The J gene is TRBJ2-3, the V gene TRBV6-1; weak D call: TRBD2 (7 bases). The germline gives CDR1 MNHNS, CDR2 SASEGT. V was clipped by 9 bases and J by 8 bases, with 24 bases between them. This CDR3 is 15 amino acids long. This CDR3 is CARGAEGGTRGTQYF. CDR3 DNA sequence: TGTGCCAGAGGCGCAGAGGGGGGGACCCGCGGTACGCAGTATTTT.

The gene calls are TRBV6-1 and TRBJ1-1; D is perhaps TRBD1 (6 bases). CDR1 and CDR2 from the germline V gene are MNHNS and SASEGT. The CDR3 is 14 residues long. V gave up 6 bases and J gave up 1 base, with 12 bases separating them. The CDR3, as DNA: TGTGCCAGCAGATATGGGACACCGAACACTGAAGCTTTCTTT. Its translation: CASRYGTPNTEAFF.

This clonotype turned up a few times. The chain employs TRBV12-3 or TRBV12-4 and TRBJ2-3, with TRBD2 matching over 11 bases. The V gene end was trimmed by 6 bases and the J gene end by 3 bases; junction bases not matched to a gene: 8. The CDR3 spans 16 residues. The CDR3 region has the DNA TGTGCCAGCAGGATACTAGCGGGAGTATGTACAGATACGCAGTATTTT. Translation gives CASRILAGVCTDTQYF.

The rearrangement joins TRBV2 to TRBJ1-1, with D hard to call. V dropped 3 bases and J dropped 7 bases, with 9 bases sitting between them. There are 12 residues in the CDR3. Germline CDR1 is SNHLY and CDR2 is FYNNEI. For the CDR3, the DNA is TGTGCCAGCAGTGATGACGGGTATGAAGCTTTCTTT. As protein: CASSDDGYEAFF.

This clonotype was seen a few times. This sequence joins TRBV20-1 and TRBJ2-7; the D gene is possibly TRBD1 (6 bases). The length of the CDR3 is 14 residues. V was clipped by 3 bases and J by 5 bases, with 17 bases between them. Germline CDR1 DFQATT, CDR2 SNEGSKA (reference sequence). The CDR3 DNA sequence: TGCAGTGCTAGGAGGCCCACGGGACATAACGAGCAGTACTTC. Translated, it gives CSARRPTGHNEQYF.